This T cell receptor (beta chain) was sequenced for a study of regulatory T cells in long-lasting Graves disease. General study points: New patients shared about 880 public clonotypes, fewer than the approximately 2,500 shared by persistent patients. Owing to a sample size that was small, accuracy may have been reduced.

Germline V gene data show CDR1 as KGHDR and CDR2 as SFDVKD. Unmatched junction bases numbered 12, after V lost 7 bases and J lost 0 bases. The CDR3 contains 19 residues. Building of the TCR beta libraries involved iRepertoire HTBI primers and Arm-PCR of CDR3 regions. MiXCR, run by TCRdb on the multiplex PCR reads, gives a single entry per CDR3 protein. The sample includes about 620,000 distinct CDR3 sequences, 15% to 20% of them seen just once. Worth noting for this clonotype: The antigen remains undetermined.

The time point here: newly diagnosed GD, antithyroid drugs for less than 3 months. Researchers made the TCR library from RNA that was extracted from PBMCs. The data were also submitted as part of a second study, on T cells in Graves' hyperthyroidism and ophthalmopathy.

The receptor's source is a woman aged 25 to 45 with Graves disease. The sample here was peripheral blood mononuclear cells (PBMCs), taken at new diagnosis, from a patient treated with antithyroid drugs. The rearrangement links TRBV24-1 to TRBJ2-3; 13 bases line up with TRBD2. In DNA, the CDR3 is TGTGCCACCAGCGACTATGGGACTAGCGGGACTTACAGCACAGATACGCAGTATTTT. As protein: CATSDYGTSGTYSTDTQYF.